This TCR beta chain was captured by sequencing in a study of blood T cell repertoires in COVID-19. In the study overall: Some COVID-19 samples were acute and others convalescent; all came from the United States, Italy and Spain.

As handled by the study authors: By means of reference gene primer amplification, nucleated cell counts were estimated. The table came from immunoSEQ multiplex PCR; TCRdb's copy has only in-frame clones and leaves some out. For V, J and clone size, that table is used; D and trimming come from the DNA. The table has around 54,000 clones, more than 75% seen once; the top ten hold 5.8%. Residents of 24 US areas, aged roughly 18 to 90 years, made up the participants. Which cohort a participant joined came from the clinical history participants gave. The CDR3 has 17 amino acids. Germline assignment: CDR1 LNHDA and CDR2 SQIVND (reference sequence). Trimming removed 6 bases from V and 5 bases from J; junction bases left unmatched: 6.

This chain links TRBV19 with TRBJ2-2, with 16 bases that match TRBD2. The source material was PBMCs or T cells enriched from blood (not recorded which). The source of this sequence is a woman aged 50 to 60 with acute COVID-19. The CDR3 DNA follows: TGTGCCAGTAGAACCGGGACTAGCGGGGGGGTTACCGGGGAGCTGTTTTTT. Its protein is CASRTGTSGGVTGELFF.